This TCR beta chain was obtained from a study of vaccination and CD4 T cells after COVID-19. Study-wide findings and caveats: Post-vaccination, and not before, a median roughly 86% of reactive clones appeared in convalescent patients.

Documented treatment: approximately nine-day PBMC culture with coronavirus spike peptide pools or control peptides (ViraFEST assay). IL-2 (approximately 10 IU/ml) and peptide pools (about 9.4 ug/ml) were added to cultures of approximately 2 million PBMCs per well. This CDR3 spans 13 amino acids. Losses at the gene ends were 2 bases for V and 4 bases for J; bases not matched to a gene: 4. CDR1 is DFQATT and CDR2 is SNEGSKA in the germline V gene (reference sequence). An Oncomine TCR Beta short-read assay was used to sequence the DNA from cultured CD4+ T cells. DNA came from CD4+ T cells after culture. TCRdb ran MiXCR on the PCR reads and lists one entry per CDR3 protein. The sample includes just over 15,000 distinct CDR3 sequences, over 55% seen only once; the top ten take 18%. As for this clonotype: Its specificity is not known.

The receptor's source is a human donor who had recovered from COVID-19. V is TRBV20-1 and J is TRBJ1-1, with 7 bases identical to TRBD1. The sample consisted of CD4+ T cells from blood, cultured in vitro. CDR3: CSARWQGVTEAFF. In DNA, the CDR3 is TGCAGTGCTAGATGGCAGGGGGTCACTGAAGCTTTCTTT.